This is a list of T cell receptor beta chains from one sample in a study of T cells in Graves' hyperthyroidism and ophthalmopathy. TCRdb re-called the multiplex PCR reads with MiXCR, one entry per CDR3 protein. The sample yields hundreds of thousands of distinct CDR3 sequences, around 24% seen once. Sequenced material: blood. Receptors were obtained from a woman in her twenties or thirties with Graves' ophthalmopathy. CDR3s include the opening cysteine and the closing phenylalanine or tryptophan. A D gene is named only where the DNA matches it firmly. Size tells how often a clone was seen (once, few, many) or the class of an expanded clone, and some rows leave it out.

clone size	V gene	D gene	J gene	CDR3 protein	CDR3 DNA
NA	TRBV6-1	NA	TRBJ2-5	CACRDTAQETQYF	TGTGCCTGCAGGGATACCGCGCAAGAGACCCAGTACTTC
many	TRBV7-2	NA	TRBJ2-7	CASSLADVRLGEQYF	TGTGCCAGCAGCTTAGCGGATGTCAGGTTGGGCGAGCAGTACTTC
NA	TRBV5-1	NA	TRBJ1-2	CASSQLGQPYGYTF	TGCGCCAGCAGCCAGCTGGGACAACCCTATGGCTACACCTTC
NA	TRBV7-3	NA	TRBJ2-1	CASSGLPGTLGTGQFF	TGTGCCAGCAGCGGACTACCCGGGACTCTTGGTACTGGGCAGTTCTTC
NA	TRBV19	NA	TRBJ1-1	CASSTQVNTEAFF	TGTGCCAGTAGTACCCAGGTGAACACTGAAGCTTTCTTT
NA	TRBV28	NA	TRBJ1-5	CASSSEQGSWDQPQHF	TGTGCCAGCAGTTCCGAACAGGGTAGTTGGGATCAGCCCCAGCATTTT
NA	TRBV4-3	TRBD1	TRBJ1-6	CASSLGQANNSPLHF	TGCGCCAGCAGCCTCGGACAGGCGAATAATTCACCCCTCCACTTT
NA	TRBV28	TRBD1	TRBJ1-2	CASRPQGADYGYTF	TGTGCCAGCAGACCACAGGGGGCCGACTATGGCTACACCTTC
many	TRBV2	NA	TRBJ2-5	CASDGQETQYF	TGTGCCAGCGACGGCCAAGAGACCCAGTACTTC
NA	TRBV4-1	NA	TRBJ1-3	CASSLTHRNTIYF	TGCGCCAGCAGCCTGACACACCGAAACACCATATATTTT
many	TRBV20-1	NA	TRBJ1-2	CSARDVRGRDYGYTF	TGCAGTGCTAGAGATGTCCGGGGGCGCGACTATGGCTACACCTTC
many	TRBV6-5	NA	TRBJ1-1	CASVRGNTEAFF	TGTGCCAGCGTTCGTGGGAACACTGAAGCTTTCTTT
few	TRBV6-1	NA	TRBJ1-5	CASSETFRGHNQPQHF	TGTGCCAGCAGTGAAACTTTCCGGGGCCATAATCAGCCCCAGCATTTT
many	TRBV4-2	TRBD2	TRBJ2-6	CASSQEASGASSGANVLTF	TGTGCCAGCAGCCAAGAGGCTAGCGGGGCCTCCTCTGGGGCCAACGTCCTGACTTTC
few	TRBV12-3/TRBV12-4	TRBD1	TRBJ1-3	CASSSTGMSSGNTIYF	TGTGCCAGCAGTTCGACAGGGATGAGCTCTGGAAACACCATATATTTT
many	TRBV27	NA	TRBJ2-7	CASSFADSIYEQYF	TGTGCCAGCAGTTTTGCAGATTCCATTTACGAGCAGTACTTC
many	TRBV5-1	NA	TRBJ1-3	CASSLALASGNTIYF	TGCGCCAGCAGCTTGGCCCTGGCCTCTGGAAACACCATATATTTT
many	TRBV12-3/TRBV12-4	NA	TRBJ1-1	CASTQVMGDTEAFF	TGTGCCAGCACTCAGGTCATGGGGGACACTGAAGCTTTCTTT
NA	TRBV7-9	NA	TRBJ2-7	CASSRPWDNEQYF	TGTGCCAGCAGCCGGCCTTGGGACAACGAGCAGTACTTC
NA	TRBV20-1	NA	TRBJ1-5	CSARDRGRENYSNQPQHF	TGCAGTGCTAGAGATAGGGGCAGGGAAAATTATAGCAATCAGCCCCAGCATTTT
NA	TRBV6-5	NA	TRBJ2-7	CASSYSKGDEQYF	TGTGCCAGCAGTTACTCGAAAGGGGACGAGCAGTACTTC
many	TRBV29-1	NA	TRBJ2-7	CSVGRVNEQYF	TGCAGCGTTGGCAGGGTTAACGAGCAGTACTTC
NA	TRBV7-3	TRBD1	TRBJ1-1	CASSLGTAMNTEAFF	TGTGCCAGCAGCCTTGGGACAGCCATGAACACTGAAGCTTTCTTT
many	TRBV6-1	NA	TRBJ1-1	CASSAFGSTEAFF	TGTGCCAGCAGTGCTTTTGGGAGCACTGAAGCTTTCTTT
many	TRBV20-1	NA	TRBJ1-2	CSASIGNYGYTF	TGCAGTGCTAGTATAGGGAACTATGGCTACACCTTC
few	TRBV12-3/TRBV12-4	NA	TRBJ2-7	CASRPSGSSYEQYF	TGTGCCAGCAGACCGAGCGGAAGCTCCTACGAGCAGTACTTC
NA	TRBV18	NA	TRBJ1-2	CASSHGTWGGYTF	TGTGCCAGCTCACACGGGACCTGGGGTGGCTACACCTTC
many	TRBV7-9	NA	TRBJ1-1	CASSFGLPGTEAFF	TGTGCCAGCAGCTTTGGTCTTCCGGGCACTGAAGCTTTCTTT
NA	TRBV28	NA	TRBJ1-2	CASRPYRVPSGGYTF	TGTGCCAGCAGACCCTACAGGGTCCCTTCCGGCGGCTACACCTTC
NA	TRBV11-2	TRBD2	TRBJ2-5	CASSSPLAGRQETQYF	TGTGCCAGCAGCTCCCCACTAGCGGGAAGACAAGAGACCCAGTACTTC
many	TRBV9	TRBD1	TRBJ1-1	CASSVGGEGAWHTEAFF	TGTGCCAGCAGCGTAGGAGGTGAGGGGGCATGGCACACTGAAGCTTTCTTT
many	TRBV6-1	NA	TRBJ1-5	CASSELWDQPQHF	TGTGCCAGCAGTGAACTATGGGATCAGCCCCAGCATTTT
many	TRBV14	NA	TRBJ1-5	CASSQDWGGDNGNQPQHF	TGTGCCAGCAGCCAAGATTGGGGGGGCGACAATGGCAATCAGCCCCAGCATTTT
many	TRBV11-2	TRBD1	TRBJ1-3	CASSTDRGNGNTIYF	TGTGCCAGCAGCACAGACAGGGGGAATGGAAACACCATATATTTT
NA	TRBV11-2	TRBD2	TRBJ2-7	CASSRSSGITYEQYF	TGTGCCAGCAGCAGATCTAGCGGGATAACCTACGAGCAGTACTTC
NA	TRBV11-2	TRBD1	TRBJ1-2	CASSLGGRRYGCTF	TGTGCCAGCAGTCTAGGGGGCAGACGGTATGGCTGCACCTTC
many	TRBV20-1	NA	TRBJ2-7	CSASSGRPGNEQYF	TGCAGTGCTAGTAGTGGACGTCCGGGGAACGAGCAGTACTTC
NA	TRBV28	TRBD2	TRBJ2-5	CASSLPLAGYQETQYF	TGTGCCAGCAGTTTGCCCCTAGCGGGGTACCAAGAGACCCAGTACTTC
many	TRBV10-3	NA	TRBJ1-1	CAISTGGAAEAFF	TGTGCCATCTCAACGGGGGGGGCCGCTGAAGCTTTCTTT
NA	TRBV12-3/TRBV12-4	NA	TRBJ1-2	CASSFVVGYGYTF	TGTGCCAGCAGTTTTGTTGTAGGTTATGGCTACACCTTC
few	TRBV2	NA	TRBJ2-5	CASTGAGKETQYF	TGTGCCAGCACGGGGGCTGGGAAAGAGACCCAGTACTTC
few	TRBV6-1	TRBD1	TRBJ1-6	CARYDRGSPLHF	TGTGCCCGCTACGACAGGGGCTCACCCCTCCACTTT
many	TRBV6-1	NA	TRBJ1-1	CASRGEGGTEAFF	TGTGCCAGCAGAGGGGAGGGGGGCACTGAAGCTTTCTTT
many	TRBV12-3/TRBV12-4	TRBD2	TRBJ2-5	CASSVAGSQETQYF	TGTGCCAGCAGTGTAGCGGGGAGTCAAGAGACCCAGTACTTC
NA	TRBV6-1	NA	TRBJ2-5	CASSPLERETQYF	TGTGCCAGCAGCCCCTTAGAGCGAGAGACCCAGTACTTC
few	TRBV7-2	NA	TRBJ2-7	CASSLGSHYEQYF	TGTGCCAGCAGCTTAGGCTCCCACTACGAGCAGTACTTC
once	TRBV6-2/TRBV6-3	TRBD1	TRBJ1-2	CASSPDRAFYGYTF	TGTGCCAGCAGCCCGGACAGGGCGTTCTATGGCTACACCTTC
many	TRBV29-1	TRBD1	TRBJ2-7	CSVEGWDRGVNEQYF	TGCAGCGTTGAAGGGTGGGACAGGGGGGTCAACGAGCAGTACTTC
NA	TRBV30	TRBD1	TRBJ1-1	CARDRGLNTEAFF	TGTGCCAGGGACAGGGGCCTGAACACTGAAGCTTTCTTT
few	TRBV7-2	NA	TRBJ2-5	CASRAGGGETQYF	TGTGCCAGCAGGGCCGGGGGTGGTGAGACCCAGTACTTC
many	TRBV2	NA	TRBJ2-2	CASTIGGANTGELFF	TGTGCCAGCACGATCGGGGGCGCGAACACCGGGGAGCTGTTTTTT
few	TRBV12-3/TRBV12-4	TRBD2	TRBJ2-7	CASQSWLAGSYEQYF	TGTGCCAGCCAATCGTGGCTAGCGGGCTCCTACGAGCAGTACTTC
many	TRBV28	TRBD1	TRBJ1-1	CATLQGAMEAFF	TGTGCCACCTTACAGGGGGCTATGGAAGCTTTCTTT
many	TRBV12-3/TRBV12-4	TRBD1	TRBJ1-1	CASSFQGGMNTEAFF	TGTGCCAGCAGTTTCCAGGGGGGAATGAACACTGAAGCTTTCTTT
many	TRBV6-5	NA	TRBJ1-3	CASSSTAGSGNTIYF	TGTGCCAGCAGTTCGACCGCCGGCTCTGGAAACACCATATATTTT
few	TRBV15	TRBD1	TRBJ1-1	CATSRMDRGGTEAFF	TGTGCCACCAGCAGAATGGACAGGGGGGGAACTGAAGCTTTCTTT
NA	TRBV2	NA	TRBJ2-7	CASSGGYSYEQYF	TGTGCCAGCAGTGGGGGTTACTCCTACGAGCAGTACTTC
NA	TRBV19	NA	TRBJ1-2	CASSIVLTGDTDYGYTF	TGTGCCAGTAGTATAGTTTTGACGGGGGACACGGACTATGGCTACACCTTC